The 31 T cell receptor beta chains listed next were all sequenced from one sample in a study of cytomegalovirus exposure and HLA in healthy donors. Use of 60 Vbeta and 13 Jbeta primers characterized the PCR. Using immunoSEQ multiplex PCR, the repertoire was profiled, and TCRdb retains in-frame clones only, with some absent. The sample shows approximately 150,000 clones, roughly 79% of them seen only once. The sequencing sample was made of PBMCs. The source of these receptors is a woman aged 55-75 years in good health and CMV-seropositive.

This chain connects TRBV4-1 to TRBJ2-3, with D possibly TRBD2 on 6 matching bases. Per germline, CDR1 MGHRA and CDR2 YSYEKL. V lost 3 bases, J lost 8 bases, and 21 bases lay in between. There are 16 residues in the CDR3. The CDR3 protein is CASSHQGLPLVRTQYF. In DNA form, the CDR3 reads TGCGCCAGCAGCCATCAGGGACTCCCCCTTGTTCGTACGCAGTATTTT.

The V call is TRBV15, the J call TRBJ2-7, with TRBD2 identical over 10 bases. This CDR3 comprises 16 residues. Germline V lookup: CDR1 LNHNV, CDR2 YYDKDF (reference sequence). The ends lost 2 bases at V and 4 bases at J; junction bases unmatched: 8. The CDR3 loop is CATSRPLLAGDYEQYF. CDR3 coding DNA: TGTGCCACCAGCAGACCTCTCCTAGCGGGAGATTACGAGCAGTACTTC. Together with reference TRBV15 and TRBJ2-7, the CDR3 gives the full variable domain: DAMVIQNPRYQVTQFGKPVTLSCSQTLNHNVMYWYQQKSSQAPKLLFHYYDKDFNNEADTPDNFQSRRPNTSFCFLDIRSPGLGDTAMYLCATSRPLLAGDYEQYFGPGTRLTVT.

The DNA of the CDR3 is TGTGCCACCAGCAGAGAGAAGGGGCTGGGACAAGAGACCCAGTACTTC. It encodes CATSREKGLGQETQYF. This chain connects TRBV15 to TRBJ2-5, with D maybe TRBD1 (5 bases). Germline loops: CDR1 LNHNV, CDR2 YYDKDF (reference sequence). Trimming took 0 bases from V and 2 from J, leaving 13 bases between them. The CDR3 spans 16 residues.

This chain's CDR3 is CATSRGGRGMNTEAFF. Here the CDR3 DNA reads TGTGCCACCAGCAGAGGTGGCAGGGGGATGAACACTGAAGCTTTCTTT. The rearrangement joins TRBV15 to TRBJ1-1; 7 nucleotides align to TRBD1. The CDR3 length is 16 residues. V lost 1 base and J lost 0; bases outside the gene matches: 5. Germline CDR1 LNHNV, CDR2 YYDKDF (reference sequence).

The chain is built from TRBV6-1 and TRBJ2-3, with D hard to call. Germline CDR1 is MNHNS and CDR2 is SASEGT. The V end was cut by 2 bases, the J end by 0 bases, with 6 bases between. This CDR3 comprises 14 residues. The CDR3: CASSEQTSTDTQYF. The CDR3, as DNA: TGTGCCAGCAGTGAACAAACTAGCACAGATACGCAGTATTTT.

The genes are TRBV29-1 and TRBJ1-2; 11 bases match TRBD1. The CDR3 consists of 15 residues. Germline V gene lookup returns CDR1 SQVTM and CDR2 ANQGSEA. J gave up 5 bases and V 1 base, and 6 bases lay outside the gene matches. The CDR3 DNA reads TGCAGCGTTGAAGGGCGGGACAGGGGGATTTATGGCTACACCTTC. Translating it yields CSVEGRDRGIYGYTF.

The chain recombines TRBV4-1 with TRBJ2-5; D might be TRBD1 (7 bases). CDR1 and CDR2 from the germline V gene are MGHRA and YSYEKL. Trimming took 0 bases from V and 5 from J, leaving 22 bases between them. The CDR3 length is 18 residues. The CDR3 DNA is TGCGCCAGCAGCCAAGACCCGAACCGACAGGGACGGGGGGAGACCCAGTACTTC. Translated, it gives CASSQDPNRQGRGETQYF.

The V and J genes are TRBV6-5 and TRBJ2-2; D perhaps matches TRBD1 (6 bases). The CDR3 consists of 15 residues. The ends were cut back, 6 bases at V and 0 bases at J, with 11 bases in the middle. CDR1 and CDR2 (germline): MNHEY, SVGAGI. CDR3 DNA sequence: TGTGCCAGCAGCCGGGACAACGCGAACACCGGGGAGCTGTTTTTT. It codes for CASSRDNANTGELFF.

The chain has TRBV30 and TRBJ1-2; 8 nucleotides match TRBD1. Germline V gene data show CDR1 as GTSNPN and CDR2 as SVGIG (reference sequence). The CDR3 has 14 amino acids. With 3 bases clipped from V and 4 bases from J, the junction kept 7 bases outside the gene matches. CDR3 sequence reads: CAWRSGGEGYGYTF. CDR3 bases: TGTGCCTGGAGGTCAGGGGGCGAAGGCTATGGCTACACCTTC. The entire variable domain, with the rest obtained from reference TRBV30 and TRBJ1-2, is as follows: SQTIHQWPATLVQPVGSPLSLECTVEGTSNPNLYWYRQAAGRGLQLLFYSVGIGQISSEVPQNLSASRPQDRQFILSSKKLLLSDSGFYLCAWRSGGEGYGYTFGSGTRLTVV.

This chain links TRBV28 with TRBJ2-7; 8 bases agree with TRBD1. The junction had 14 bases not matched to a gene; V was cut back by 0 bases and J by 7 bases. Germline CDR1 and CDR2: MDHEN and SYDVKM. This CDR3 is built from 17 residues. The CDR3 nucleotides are TGTGCCAGCAGTTTATGGCTACTAGGACAGGGAGCGAAAGAGCAGTACTTC. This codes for CASSLWLLGQGAKEQYF.

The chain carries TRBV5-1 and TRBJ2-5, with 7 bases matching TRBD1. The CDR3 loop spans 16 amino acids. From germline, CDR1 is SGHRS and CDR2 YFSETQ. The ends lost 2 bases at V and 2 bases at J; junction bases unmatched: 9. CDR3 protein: CASSFSSGGRQETQYF. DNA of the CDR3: TGCGCCAGCAGCTTTAGTTCAGGGGGAAGGCAAGAGACCCAGTACTTC. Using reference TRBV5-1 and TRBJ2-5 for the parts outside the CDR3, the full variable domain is KAGVTQTPRYLIKTRGQQVTLSCSPISGHRSVSWYQQTPGQGLQFLFEYFSETQRNKGNFPGRFSGRQFSNSRSEMNVSTLELGDSALYLCASSFSSGGRQETQYFGPGTRLLVL.

The CDR3, as DNA: TGTGCCTGGAGTGACAGGGGGGTAAATGGCTACACCTTC. Protein: CAWSDRGVNGYTF. The V gene is TRBV30, the J gene TRBJ1-2, with 8 bases identical to TRBD1. The CDR3 loop spans 13 amino acids. J lost 6 bases, V lost 1 base, and 4 bases had no gene match. Germline lookup yields CDR1 GTSNPN and CDR2 SVGIG (reference sequence).

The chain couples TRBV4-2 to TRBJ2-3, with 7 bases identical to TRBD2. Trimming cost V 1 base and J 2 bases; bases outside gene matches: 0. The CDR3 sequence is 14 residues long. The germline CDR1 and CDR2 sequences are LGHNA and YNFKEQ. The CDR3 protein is CASSQGDYTDTQYF. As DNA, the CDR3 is TGTGCCAGCAGCCAAGGGGACTACACAGATACGCAGTATTTT.

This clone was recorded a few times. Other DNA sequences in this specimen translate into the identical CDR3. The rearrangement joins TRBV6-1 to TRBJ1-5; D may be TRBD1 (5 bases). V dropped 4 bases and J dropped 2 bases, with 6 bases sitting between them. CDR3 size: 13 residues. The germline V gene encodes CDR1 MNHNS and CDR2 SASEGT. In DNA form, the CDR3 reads TGTGCCAGCAGTGCAGGGCGCAATCAGCCCCAGCATTTT. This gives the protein CASSAGRNQPQHF.

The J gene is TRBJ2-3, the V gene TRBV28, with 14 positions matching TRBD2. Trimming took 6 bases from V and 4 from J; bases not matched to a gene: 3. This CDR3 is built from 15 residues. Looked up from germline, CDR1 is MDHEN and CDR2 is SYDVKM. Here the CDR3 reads CASRRTSGRSDTQYF. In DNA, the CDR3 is TGTGCCAGCAGGCGGACTAGCGGGAGGTCAGATACGCAGTATTTT.

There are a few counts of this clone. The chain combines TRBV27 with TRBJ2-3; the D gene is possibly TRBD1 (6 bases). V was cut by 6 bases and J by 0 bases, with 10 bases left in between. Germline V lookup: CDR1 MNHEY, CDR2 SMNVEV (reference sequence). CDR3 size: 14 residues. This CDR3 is CASSPTGSTDTQYF. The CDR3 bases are TGTGCCAGCAGCCCTACAGGGAGCACAGATACGCAGTATTTT.

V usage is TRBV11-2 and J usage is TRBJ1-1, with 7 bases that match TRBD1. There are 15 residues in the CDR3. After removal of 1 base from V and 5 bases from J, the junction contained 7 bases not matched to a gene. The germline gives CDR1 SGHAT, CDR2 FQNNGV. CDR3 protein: CASSLGTTGPTEAFF. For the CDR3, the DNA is TGTGCCAGCAGCTTAGGGACGACAGGGCCTACTGAAGCTTTCTTT.

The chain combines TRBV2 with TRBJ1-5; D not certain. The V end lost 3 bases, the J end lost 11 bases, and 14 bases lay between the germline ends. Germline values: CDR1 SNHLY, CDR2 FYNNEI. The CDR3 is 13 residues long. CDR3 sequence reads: CASSEGGQSAQHF. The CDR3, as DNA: TGTGCCAGCAGTGAGGGTGGGCAGTCGGCCCAGCATTTT.

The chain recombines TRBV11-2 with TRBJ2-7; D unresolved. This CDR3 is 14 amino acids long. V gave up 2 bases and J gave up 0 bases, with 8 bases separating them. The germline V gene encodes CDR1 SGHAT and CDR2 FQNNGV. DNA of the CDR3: TGTGCCAGCAGCTTATCAGGCTACTCCTACGAGCAGTACTTC. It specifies CASSLSGYSYEQYF.

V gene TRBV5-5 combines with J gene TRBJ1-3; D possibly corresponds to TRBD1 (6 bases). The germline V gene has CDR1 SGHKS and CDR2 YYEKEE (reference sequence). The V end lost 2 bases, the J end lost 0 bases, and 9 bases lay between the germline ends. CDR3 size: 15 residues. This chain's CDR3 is CASSLQGSSGNTIYF. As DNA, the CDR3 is TGTGCCAGCAGCTTACAGGGATCCTCTGGAAACACCATATATTTT.

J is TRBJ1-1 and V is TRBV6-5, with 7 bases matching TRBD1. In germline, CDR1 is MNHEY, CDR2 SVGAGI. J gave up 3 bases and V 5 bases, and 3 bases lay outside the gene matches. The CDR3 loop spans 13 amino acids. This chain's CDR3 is CASSTQGDTEAFF. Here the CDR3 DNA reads TGTGCCAGCAGTACCCAGGGGGACACTGAAGCTTTCTTT.

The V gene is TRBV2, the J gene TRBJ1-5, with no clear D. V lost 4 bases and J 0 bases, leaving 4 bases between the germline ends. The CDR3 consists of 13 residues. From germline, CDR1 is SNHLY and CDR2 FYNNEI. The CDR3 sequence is CASSAGSNQPQHF. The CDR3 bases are TGTGCCAGCAGTGCGGGTAGCAATCAGCCCCAGCATTTT.

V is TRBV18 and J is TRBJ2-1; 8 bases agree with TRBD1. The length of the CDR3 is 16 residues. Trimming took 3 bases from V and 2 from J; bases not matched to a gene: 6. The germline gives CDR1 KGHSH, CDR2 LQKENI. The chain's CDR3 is CASSPPTGDTYNEQFF. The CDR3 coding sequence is TGTGCCAGCTCACCCCCGACAGGGGACACCTACAATGAGCAGTTCTTC.

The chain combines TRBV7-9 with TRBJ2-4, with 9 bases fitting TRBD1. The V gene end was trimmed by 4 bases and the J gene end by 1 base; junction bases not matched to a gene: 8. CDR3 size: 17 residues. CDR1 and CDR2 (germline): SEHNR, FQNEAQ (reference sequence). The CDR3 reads CASSYATGGIAKNIQYF. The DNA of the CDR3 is TGTGCCAGCAGCTACGCAACAGGGGGCATTGCCAAAAACATTCAGTACTTC.

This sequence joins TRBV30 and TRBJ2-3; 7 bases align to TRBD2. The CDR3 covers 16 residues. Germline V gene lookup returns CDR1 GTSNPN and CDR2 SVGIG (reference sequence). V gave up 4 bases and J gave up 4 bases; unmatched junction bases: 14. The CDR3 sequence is CAWTLSGWRRPDTQYF. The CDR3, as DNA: TGTGCCTGGACCCTTAGCGGGTGGAGACGCCCAGATACGCAGTATTTT.

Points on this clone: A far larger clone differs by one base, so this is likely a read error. In nucleotides, the CDR3 is TGCGCCAGCACGACAGGATGGGATCCGCCCCAGCATTTT. Amino acids: CASTTGWDPPQHF. The rearrangement links TRBV10-2 to TRBJ1-5; D is perhaps TRBD1 (6 bases). The CDR3 has 13 residues. Trimming stripped 7 bases from V and 9 bases from J, with 16 bases between. Germline V gene lookup returns CDR1 WSHSY and CDR2 SAAADI.

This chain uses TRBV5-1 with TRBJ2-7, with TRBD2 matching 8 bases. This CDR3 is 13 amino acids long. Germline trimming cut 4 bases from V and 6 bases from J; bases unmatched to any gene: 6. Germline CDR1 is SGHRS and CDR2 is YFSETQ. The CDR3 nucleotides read TGCGCCAGCAGCGCTGGCGGGGGGCGCGAGCAGTACTTC. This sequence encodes CASSAGGGREQYF.

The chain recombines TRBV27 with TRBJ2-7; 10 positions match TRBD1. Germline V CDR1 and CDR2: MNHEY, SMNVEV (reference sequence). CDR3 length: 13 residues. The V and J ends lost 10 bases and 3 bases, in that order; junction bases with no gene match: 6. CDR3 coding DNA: TGTGCCACCCGACAGGGGGCGGTCTACGAGCAGTACTTC. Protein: CATRQGAVYEQYF.

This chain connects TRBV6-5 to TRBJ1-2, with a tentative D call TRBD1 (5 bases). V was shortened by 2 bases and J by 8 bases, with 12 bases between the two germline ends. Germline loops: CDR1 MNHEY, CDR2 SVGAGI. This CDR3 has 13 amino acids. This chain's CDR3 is CASSYGRGSGYTF. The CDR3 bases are TGTGCCAGCAGTTACGGTAGGGGATCCGGCTACACCTTC.

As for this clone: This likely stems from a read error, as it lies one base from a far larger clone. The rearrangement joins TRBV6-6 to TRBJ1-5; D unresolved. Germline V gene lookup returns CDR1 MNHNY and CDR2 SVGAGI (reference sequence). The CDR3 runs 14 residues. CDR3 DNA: TGTGACAGCAGTTACCGGTATAGCAATCAGCCCCAGCATTTT. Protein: CDSSYRYSNQPQHF.

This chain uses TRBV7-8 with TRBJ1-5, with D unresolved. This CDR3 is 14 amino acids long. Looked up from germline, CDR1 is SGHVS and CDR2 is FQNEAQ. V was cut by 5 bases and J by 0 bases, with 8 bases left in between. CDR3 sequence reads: CASSPYTSNQPQHF. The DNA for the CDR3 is TGTGCCAGCAGCCCTTACACTAGCAATCAGCCCCAGCATTTT.